The clone carrying this T cell receptor beta chain was observed many times. Its cognate antigen is unknown. The CDR3 runs to 17 residues. Between the trimmed V and J ends, which lost 1 base and 8 bases, there was a span of 23 bases. Germline assignment: CDR1 LGHDT and CDR2 YNNKEL (reference sequence). This sample is drawn from a study of T cells after yellow fever vaccination. Findings and caveats of the study: FACS-sorted repertoires could contain abundant clonotypes contaminating from the bulk population. Clones from primary vaccination mostly reappeared after the booster (about 97% CD4, 88% CD8).

TCRdb processed the 5' RACE reads anew with MiXCR; each CDR3 protein has one entry. Found here are about 140,000 distinct CDR3 sequences, less than 8.5% of them singletons; the top ten hold more than 0.6%. This chain joins TRBV3-1 and TRBJ1-2, with D uncertain. This clonotype was obtained from a man in his thirties or forties who received the YFV17D yellow fever vaccine. Sequencing used CD4+ T cells sorted from PBMCs, obtained 10 days after the yellow fever booster vaccination. The chain's CDR3 is CASSQVSSISTLGGYTF. The CDR3, as DNA: TGTGCCAGCAGCCAAGTCTCTTCGATATCTACCCTGGGAGGCTACACCTTC. The full variable domain, with the rest looked up from reference TRBV3-1 and TRBJ1-2, is DTAVSQTPKYLVTQMGNDKSIKCEQNLGHDTMYWYKQDSKKFLKIMFSYNNKELIINETVPNRFSPKSPDKAHLNLHINSLELGDSAVYFCASSQVSSISTLGGYTFGSGTRLTVV.